The T cell receptor (beta chain) under discussion was sequenced for a study of blood T cell repertoires in COVID-19 (dated by TCRdb to the early 2020s). As for the study more broadly: The collaborator samples originated in the United States, Italy and Spain and spanned the acute and convalescent phases of COVID-19. The material from the prospective study consisted of cDNA or gDNA derived from T cells, B-cell-depleted T cells, or PBMCs. The dataset comprised deeply sampled blood TCRbeta repertoires from subjects exposed to, actively infected with, or recovered from COVID-19. The repertoires were released in a freely available public database meant as a resource for research on the immune response to SARS-CoV-2. Samples came from the ongoing ImmuneRACE study (first 160 participants) plus 1,254 subjects from 6 global collaborators. Nearly every sample came with metadata listing a de-identified subject ID, COVID-19 status, age in years and sex. HLA class I and class II types, where available, came from metadata supplied by the sample provider rather than from assay-based typing. General findings and caveats noted by the study authors: The quantity of clinical and demographic metadata differed by source and by participant and was supplied without curation.

In Seattle, one collaborating source enrolled patients while the infection was active and tracked those patients longitudinally over the course of disease. Whole blood was collected in K2EDTA tubes by collaborating institutions according to the institutions' own protocols. For TCRbeta analysis, collaborators shipped samples in one of three forms: frozen whole blood, isolated PBMCs, or DNA extracted from either of those sample types. TCRbeta CDR3 regions were amplified from genomic DNA using the immunoSEQ Assay, a bias-controlled multiplex PCR. Processing in the source paper ran as follows. Within the assay, amplification of reference gene primers was used to estimate how many nucleated cells each sample contained. To quantify the absolute abundance of each unique TCRbeta CDR3 rearrangement, sequence reads were collapsed and filtered. For each sample, productive Simpson clonality was calculated as the square root of Simpson's diversity index over productive rearrangements. TCRdb limited this immuneACCESS table to in-frame rearrangements with V and J called. A share of clones is missing; checked studies link under half to unresolved V genes, and the rest is unexplained. That table is the source of V, J and clone size, and D and trimming were worked out from the DNA. The table for this sample lists under 450,000 clones; around nine tenths of them were counted only once. Approximately 1.5% of the sample rests with the top ten.

This clone was detected only a few times. This receptor's antigen is unknown. Per-base quality was not reported, and no clone a single base away is much larger than it. The clonotype originates from a woman in her 40s with COVID-19, enrolled during active disease. Material: peripheral blood.

In nucleotide form, the sequence is TGTGCCAGCAGCCAGCGGTCCGGGGAGACCCAGTACTTC. The translation is CASSQRSGETQYF. The chain employs TRBV5-6 and TRBJ2-5, and TRBD2 may be the D gene, going by 5 matching bases. Reading from cysteine to phenylalanine, the CDR3 counts 13 amino acids. Only the CDR3 DNA is retained, 39 bases long and in frame from the first base. The germline V gene specifies SGHDT as CDR1 and YYEEEE as CDR2. The V and J ends are trimmed by 4 bases and 5 bases, leaving 12 bases between them.